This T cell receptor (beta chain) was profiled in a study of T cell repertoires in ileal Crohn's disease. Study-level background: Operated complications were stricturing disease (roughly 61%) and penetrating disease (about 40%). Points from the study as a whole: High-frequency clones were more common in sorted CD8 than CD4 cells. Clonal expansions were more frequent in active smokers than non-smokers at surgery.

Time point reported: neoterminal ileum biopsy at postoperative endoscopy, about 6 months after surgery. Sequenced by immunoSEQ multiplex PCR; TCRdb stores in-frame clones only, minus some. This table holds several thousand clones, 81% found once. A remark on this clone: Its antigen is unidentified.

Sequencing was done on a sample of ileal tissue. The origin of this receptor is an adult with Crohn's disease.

CDR3 sequence: CASSPIGVSYEQYF. The CDR3 nucleotides read TGTGCCAGCTCACCAATCGGGGTGAGCTACGAGCAGTACTTC. J is TRBJ2-7 and V is TRBV18; D may be TRBD2 (5 bases). V lost 2 bases and J 3 bases, leaving 11 bases between the germline ends. The CDR3 consists of 14 residues. Germline-derived CDR1 and CDR2 are KGHSH and LQKENI.